Below are 2 T cell receptor beta chains sequenced from a single sample in a study of PD-L1 blockade in urothelial cancer. Regarding time point: peripheral blood 6 weeks after treatment start. Profiling relied on immunoSEQ multiplex PCR, and the TCRdb table lists in-frame clones only, not all of them. The sample shows 25,000 to 35,000 clones, 79% of them seen only once. The source was PBMCs, collected around atezolizumab (anti-PD-L1) treatment. These receptors were obtained from a man between 70 and 80 years old with urothelial cancer.

This clone was detected only a few times. This chain joins TRBV7-2 and TRBJ1-5; 10 bases are shared with TRBD1. This CDR3 has 15 residues. CDR1 SGHTA and CDR2 FQGNSA come from the germline V gene. J was trimmed by 7 bases and V by 5 bases; bases with no gene match: 8. The chain's CDR3 is CASSPQGTGVQPQHF. CDR3 bases: TGTGCCAGCAGCCCCCAAGGGACAGGGGTACAGCCCCAGCATTTT.

This clone was seen a single time. The J gene is TRBJ2-1, the V gene TRBV6-5; 7 positions match TRBD2. The germline CDR1 and CDR2 sequences are MNHEY and SVGAGI. Unmatched junction bases numbered 8, after V lost 1 base and J lost 5 bases. The CDR3 length is 16 residues. The CDR3 region is CASSYWGGEADNEQFF. DNA of the CDR3: TGTGCCAGCAGTTACTGGGGGGGGGAGGCGGACAATGAGCAGTTCTTC.